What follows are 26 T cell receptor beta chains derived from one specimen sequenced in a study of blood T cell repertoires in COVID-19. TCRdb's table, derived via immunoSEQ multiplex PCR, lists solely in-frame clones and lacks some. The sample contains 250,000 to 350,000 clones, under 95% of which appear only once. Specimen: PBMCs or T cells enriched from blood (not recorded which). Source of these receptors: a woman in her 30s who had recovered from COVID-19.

CDR3 coding DNA: TGTGCCAGCAGTATGGGGGGGCTTGGGGAGCAGTACTTC. Translation gives CASSMGGLGEQYF. This sequence joins TRBV6-5 and TRBJ2-7; tentative D call: TRBD2 (7 bases). This CDR3 spans 13 amino acids. Germline values: CDR1 MNHEY, CDR2 SVGAGI. Trimming removed 5 bases at V and 7 bases at J, with 15 bases between.

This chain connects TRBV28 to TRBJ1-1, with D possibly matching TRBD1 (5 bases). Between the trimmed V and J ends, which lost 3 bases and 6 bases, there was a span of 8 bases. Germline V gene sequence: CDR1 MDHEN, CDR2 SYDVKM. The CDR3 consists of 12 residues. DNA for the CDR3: TGTGCCAGCAGTTTTGGGGGGGCTGAAGCTTTCTTT. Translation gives CASSFGGAEAFF.

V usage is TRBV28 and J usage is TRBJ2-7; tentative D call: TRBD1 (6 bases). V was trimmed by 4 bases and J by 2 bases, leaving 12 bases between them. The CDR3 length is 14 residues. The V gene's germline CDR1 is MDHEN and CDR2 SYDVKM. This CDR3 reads CASSSVGQTYEQYF. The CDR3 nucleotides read TGTGCCAGCAGTTCTGTCGGACAGACCTACGAGCAGTACTTC.

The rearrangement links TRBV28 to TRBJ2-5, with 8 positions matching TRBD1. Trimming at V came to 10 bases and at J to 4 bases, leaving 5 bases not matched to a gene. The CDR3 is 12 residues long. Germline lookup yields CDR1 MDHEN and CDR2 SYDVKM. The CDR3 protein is CATQDRAETQYF. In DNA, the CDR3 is TGTGCCACCCAGGACAGGGCAGAGACCCAGTACTTC.

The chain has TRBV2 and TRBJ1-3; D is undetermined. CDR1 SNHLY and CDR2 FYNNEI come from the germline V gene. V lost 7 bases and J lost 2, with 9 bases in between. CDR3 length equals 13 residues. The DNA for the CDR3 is TGTGCCAGCATGCGAGAAACTGGAAACACCATATATTTT. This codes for CASMRETGNTIYF.

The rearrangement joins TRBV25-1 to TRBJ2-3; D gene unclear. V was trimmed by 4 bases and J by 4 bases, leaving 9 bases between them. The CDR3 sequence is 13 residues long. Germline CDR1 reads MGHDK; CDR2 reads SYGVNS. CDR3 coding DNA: TGTGCCAGCAGTGGTCGTGGAGCAGATACGCAGTATTTT. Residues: CASSGRGADTQYF.

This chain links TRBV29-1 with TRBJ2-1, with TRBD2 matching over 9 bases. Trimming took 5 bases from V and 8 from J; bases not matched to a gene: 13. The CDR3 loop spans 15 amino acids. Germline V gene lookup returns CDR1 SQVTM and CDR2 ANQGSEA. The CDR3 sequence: CSVNGDSGSFDEQFF. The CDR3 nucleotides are TGCAGCGTTAATGGGGATAGCGGGAGTTTCGATGAGCAGTTCTTC.

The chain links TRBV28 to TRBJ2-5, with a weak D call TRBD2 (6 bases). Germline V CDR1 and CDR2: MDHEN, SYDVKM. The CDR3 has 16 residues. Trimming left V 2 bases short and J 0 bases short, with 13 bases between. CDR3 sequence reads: CASSLQGGTYQETQYF. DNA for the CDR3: TGTGCCAGCAGTTTACAGGGAGGCACATACCAAGAGACCCAGTACTTC.

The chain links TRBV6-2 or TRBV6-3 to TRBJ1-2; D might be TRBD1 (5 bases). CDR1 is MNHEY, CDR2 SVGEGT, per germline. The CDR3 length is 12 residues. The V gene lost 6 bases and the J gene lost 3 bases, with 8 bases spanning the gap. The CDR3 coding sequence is TGTGCCAGCAGCCCGACAGACTATGGCTACACCTTC. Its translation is CASSPTDYGYTF.

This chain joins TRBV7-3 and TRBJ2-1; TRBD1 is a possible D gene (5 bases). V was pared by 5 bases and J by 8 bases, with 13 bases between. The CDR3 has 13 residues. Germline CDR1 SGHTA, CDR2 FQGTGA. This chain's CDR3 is CASSPQGIHEQFF. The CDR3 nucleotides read TGTGCCAGCAGCCCCCAGGGAATACATGAGCAGTTCTTC.

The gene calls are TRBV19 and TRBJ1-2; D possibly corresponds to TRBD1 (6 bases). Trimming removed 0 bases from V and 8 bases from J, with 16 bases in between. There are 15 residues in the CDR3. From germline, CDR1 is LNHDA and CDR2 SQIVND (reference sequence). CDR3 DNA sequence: TGTGCCAGTAGTATAGACACCCGAGGGACACTCGGCTACACCTTC. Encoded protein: CASSIDTRGTLGYTF.

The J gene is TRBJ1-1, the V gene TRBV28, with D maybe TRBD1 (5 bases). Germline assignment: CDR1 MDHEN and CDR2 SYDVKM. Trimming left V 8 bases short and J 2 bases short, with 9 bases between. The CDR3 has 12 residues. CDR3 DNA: TGTGCCAGCCATGACAGTAACACTGAAGCTTTCTTT. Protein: CASHDSNTEAFF.

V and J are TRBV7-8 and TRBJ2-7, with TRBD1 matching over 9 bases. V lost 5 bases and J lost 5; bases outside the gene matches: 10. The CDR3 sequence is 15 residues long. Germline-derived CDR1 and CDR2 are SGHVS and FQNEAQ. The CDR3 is CASSGSTGGLDEQYF. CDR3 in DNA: TGTGCCAGCAGCGGATCGACAGGGGGACTTGACGAGCAGTACTTC. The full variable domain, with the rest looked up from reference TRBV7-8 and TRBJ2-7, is GAGVSQSPRYKVAKRGQDVALRCDPISGHVSLFWYQQALGQGPEFLTYFQNEAQLDKSGLPSDRFFAERPEGSVSTLKIQRTQQEDSAVYLCASSGSTGGLDEQYFGPGTRLTVT.

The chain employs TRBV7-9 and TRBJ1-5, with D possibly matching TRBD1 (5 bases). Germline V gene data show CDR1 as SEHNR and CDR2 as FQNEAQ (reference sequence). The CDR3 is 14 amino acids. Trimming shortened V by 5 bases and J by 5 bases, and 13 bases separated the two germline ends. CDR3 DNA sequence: TGTGCCAGCAGCACCGGCCTAGGGGATCAGCCCCAGCATTTT. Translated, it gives CASSTGLGDQPQHF.

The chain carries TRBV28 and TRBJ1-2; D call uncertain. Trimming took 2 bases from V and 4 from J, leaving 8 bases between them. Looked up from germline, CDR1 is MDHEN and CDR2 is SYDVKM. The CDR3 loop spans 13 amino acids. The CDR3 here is CASSLDRLYGYTF. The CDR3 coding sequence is TGTGCCAGCAGTTTAGACCGACTCTATGGCTACACCTTC.

DNA of the CDR3: TGTGCCAGCAGCCAAGATACAGGGGGCCTGTACAATGAGCAGTTCTTC. Translation: CASSQDTGGLYNEQFF. The chain joins TRBV4-2 to TRBJ2-1; 9 bases agree with TRBD1. This CDR3 has 16 residues. V lost 0 bases to trimming and J lost 4 bases; unmatched junction nucleotides: 4. Germline V gene sequence: CDR1 LGHNA, CDR2 YNFKEQ.

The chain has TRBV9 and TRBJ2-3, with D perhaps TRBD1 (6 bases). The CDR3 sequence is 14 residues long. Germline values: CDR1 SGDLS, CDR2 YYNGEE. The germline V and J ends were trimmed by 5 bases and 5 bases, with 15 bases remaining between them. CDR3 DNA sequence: TGTGCCAGCAGAGAGGGGGTTTTTGGAGATACGCAGTATTTT. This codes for CASREGVFGDTQYF. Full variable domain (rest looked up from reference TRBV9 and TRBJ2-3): DSGVTQTPKHLITATGQRVTLRCSPRSGDLSVYWYQQSLDQGLQFLIQYYNGEERAKGNILERFSAQQFPDLHSELNLSSLELGDSALYFCASREGVFGDTQYFGPGTRLTVL.

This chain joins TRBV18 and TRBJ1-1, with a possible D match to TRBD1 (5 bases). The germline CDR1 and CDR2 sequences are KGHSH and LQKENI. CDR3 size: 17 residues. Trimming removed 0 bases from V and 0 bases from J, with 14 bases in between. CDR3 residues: CASSPPRQGPVNTEAFF. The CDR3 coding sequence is TGTGCCAGCTCACCACCCCGGCAGGGCCCCGTGAACACTGAAGCTTTCTTT.

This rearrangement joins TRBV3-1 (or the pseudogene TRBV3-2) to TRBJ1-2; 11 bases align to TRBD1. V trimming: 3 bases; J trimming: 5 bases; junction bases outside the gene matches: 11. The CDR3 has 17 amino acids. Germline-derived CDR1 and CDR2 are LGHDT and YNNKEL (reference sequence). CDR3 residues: CASSHIGTGGVRYGYTF. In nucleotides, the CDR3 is TGTGCCAGCAGCCATATAGGGACAGGGGGAGTTAGGTATGGCTACACCTTC.

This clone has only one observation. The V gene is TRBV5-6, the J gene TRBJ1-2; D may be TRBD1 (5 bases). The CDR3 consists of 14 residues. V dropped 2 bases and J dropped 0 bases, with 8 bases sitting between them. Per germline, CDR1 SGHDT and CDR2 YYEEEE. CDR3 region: CASSFAGANYGYTF. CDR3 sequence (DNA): TGTGCCAGCAGCTTCGCGGGGGCTAACTATGGCTACACCTTC.

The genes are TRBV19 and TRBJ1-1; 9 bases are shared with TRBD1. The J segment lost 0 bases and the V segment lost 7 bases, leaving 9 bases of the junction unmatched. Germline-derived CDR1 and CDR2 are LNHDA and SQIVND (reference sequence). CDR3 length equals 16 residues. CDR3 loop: CASKLQGASMNTEAFF. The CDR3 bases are TGTGCCAGTAAACTACAGGGGGCCTCGATGAACACTGAAGCTTTCTTT.

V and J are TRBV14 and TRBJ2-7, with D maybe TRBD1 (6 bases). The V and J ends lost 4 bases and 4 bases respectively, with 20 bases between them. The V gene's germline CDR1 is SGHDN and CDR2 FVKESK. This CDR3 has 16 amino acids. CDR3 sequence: CASSPELSTGLYEQYF. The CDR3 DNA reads TGTGCCAGCAGCCCCGAATTATCCACAGGGCTATACGAGCAGTACTTC.

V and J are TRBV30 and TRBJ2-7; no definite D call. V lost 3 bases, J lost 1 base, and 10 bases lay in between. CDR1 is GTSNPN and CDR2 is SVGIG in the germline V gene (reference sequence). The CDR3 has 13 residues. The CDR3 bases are TGTGCCTGGAGGGGCGCAGGATCCTACGAGCAGTACTTC. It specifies CAWRGAGSYEQYF.

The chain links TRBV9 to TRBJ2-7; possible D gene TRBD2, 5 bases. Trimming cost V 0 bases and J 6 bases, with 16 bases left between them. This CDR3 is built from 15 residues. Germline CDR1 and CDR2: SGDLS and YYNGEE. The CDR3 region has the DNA TGTGCCAGCAGCGTAGGCCCGGGGTTAATCGCCGAGCAGTACTTC. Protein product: CASSVGPGLIAEQYF.

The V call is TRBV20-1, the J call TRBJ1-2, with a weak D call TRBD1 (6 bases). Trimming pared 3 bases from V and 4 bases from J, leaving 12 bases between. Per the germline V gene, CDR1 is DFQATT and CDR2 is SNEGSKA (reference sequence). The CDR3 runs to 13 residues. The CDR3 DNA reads TGCAGTGCTAGTGACCAGGGGAGCTATGGCTACACCTTC. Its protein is CSASDQGSYGYTF.

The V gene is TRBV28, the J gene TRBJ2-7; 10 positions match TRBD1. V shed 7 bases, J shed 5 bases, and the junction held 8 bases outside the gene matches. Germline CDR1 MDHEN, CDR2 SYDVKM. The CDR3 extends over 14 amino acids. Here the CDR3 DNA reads TGTGCCAGCACCCTGGGGACAGGGGTGGACGAGCAGTACTTC. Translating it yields CASTLGTGVDEQYF. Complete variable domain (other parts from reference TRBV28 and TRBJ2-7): DVKVTQSSRYLVKRTGEKVFLECVQDMDHENMFWYRQDPGLGLRLIYFSYDVKMKEKGDIPEGYSVSREKKERFSLILESASTNQTSMYLCASTLGTGVDEQYFGPGTRLTVT.